This T cell receptor beta chain was retrieved from a study of cytomegalovirus exposure and HLA in healthy donors (dated by TCRdb to 2016 to 2017). Background on the whole study: According to an earlier analysis of 550 to 750 of the donors, some 170 million T cells yielded 95 million to 140 million unique TCR beta sequences and about 300 Gb of sequence data. An early release covering 550 to 700 HLA-typed donors comprised roughly 300 gigabases of sequencing data and 85 million to 100 million unique TCR sequences. Of the 300 to 500 genotyped donors, roughly 80% were placed in the genetic ancestry cluster associated with self-reported Caucasian donors. The study aimed to test whether signatures of past pathogen exposure could be identified by cataloging public T cell receptors. Using immunosequencing, the study profiled T cell repertoires from approximately 700 subjects and related those repertoires to cytomegalovirus serostatus. Along with the roughly 700-subject first cohort, a separate validation cohort of around 120 different subjects was used. The study combined high-throughput TCR immunosequencing, statistical association of individual TCRs with disease status, and machine learning to predict cytomegalovirus infection status. To study patterns of TCR occurrence, a later analysis re-analyzed previously published TCR beta repertoires from around 700 donors and added high-resolution HLA genotyping. The later analysis used no new phenotypic data to find candidate immune exposures, relying instead on TCR beta sequences and their occurrence across donors. An earlier analysis of around 540 of the donors applied high-throughput TCR beta sequencing to assess whether each TCR beta V gene segment acted as functional or pseudogenic. Donor age, sex, ethnicity and CMV serostatus were collected together with the repertoire data. In a later genetic analysis, genome-wide SNP genotypes for about 65% of the 666 donors were used, and that subset was treated as a discovery cohort. Every repertoire in the discovery cohort had been generated on one and the same sequencing platform. Both class I and class II loci were covered by HLA typing, at four-digit resolution. Typing coverage varied by locus: about 620-630 donors for A, B, C, DRB1 and DQB1; roughly 510 for DQA1; nearly 610 for DPA1; some 470 for DPB1. Because of strong linkage in the cohort, 4 to 6 DR-DQ haplotypes were treated as single units for association and clustering. Among about 360 genotyped donors of the cohort, an average of 235,054 unique TCR beta nucleotide sequences were sequenced per donor, about a sixth of them non-productive.

What the research found in general, with its limitations: According to a later genetic analysis, donors in an Asian-associated ancestry cluster had fewer N-insertions in productive TCRs than the approximately 700-donor mean. The study gave a list of over 150 TCR beta chains associated with cytomegalovirus. In a later analysis, around 17,000 TCR beta sequences were associated with specific HLA alleles at a false discovery rate of 0.05. Because the 87-base-pair reads could not distinguish some IMGT-functional V segments, including TRBV6-2 and TRBV6-3, those segments were excluded. The authors suggested that the approach could potentially be extended to other disease states and immunological phenotypes. Assigning TCR associations to individual alleles was difficult when HLA alleles, especially DR and DQ, strongly co-occurred. Roughly uniform sequencing depth across donors was assumed in presence/absence analyses, although this assumption may not hold. The earlier analysis of approximately 560 of the donors excluded roughly 17 rarely observed V segments, including chromosome 9 orphons, because counts were too low. According to a later analysis, parvovirus B19, influenza, CMV and Epstein-Barr virus appeared linked to several top co-occurrence clusters. Correlated functional status among segregating V segments might reflect linkage disequilibrium, but an unknown experimental factor could not be ruled out. A few of the identified cytomegalovirus-associated TCR beta chains were confirmed in vitro to be specific for cytomegalovirus antigens. Because some donors lacked HLA typing at each locus, the association tests relied only on the typed subset. Broadly in line with IMGT annotations, most TCR beta V segments showed up in productive rearrangements about 87% or about 30% of the time in an earlier analysis of several hundred of the donors. Compared with equally common non-associated chains, HLA-associated TCR beta chains in a later analysis were more clonally expanded and had lower generation probabilities. V-gene and J-gene trimming of TCR beta chains was associated with a missense DCLRE1C variant in a later genetic analysis, and the association was replicated in an independent cohort. Most TCR sequences were seen in very few donors, while some public TCRs were found in many individuals. According to a later analysis, TCR association rates differed among HLA loci, with DRB1 alleles showing the most associated TCRs and HLA-C alleles showing the fewest. In both the original and validation cohorts, the classifier was reported to diagnose cytomegalovirus status with high specificity and sensitivity. A further reported finding was that TCR beta sequences accurately predicted the HLA-A and HLA-B alleles for most subjects in the first cohort. A group of highly shared sequence variants was considered likely to be a technical artifact of the sequencing pipeline. The cohort was sequenced for TCR beta chains only, and without alpha or paired-chain data the features that could be detected were limited. In a later analysis, most CMV-associated TCR beta chains were found to appear HLA-restricted, with HLA associations seemingly driven largely by CMV exposure. For the cohort, immune exposure information was limited to CMV serostatus.

A note on this clone: Its antigen is currently not known. Other DNA sequences in this specimen translate into the identical CDR3.

Libraries were prepared through the immunoSEQ multiplex PCR assay. A mixture of 60 forward primers for TCR Vbeta segments and 13 reverse primers for TCR Jbeta segments was used in the multiplex PCR. The CDR3 region of rearranged TCR beta genes was amplified from genomic DNA by a multiplex PCR assay. On the Illumina HiSeq System, the amplified TCR beta libraries were sequenced as 87-base-pair reads. In the source study's methods: In a later analysis, tens of millions of unique TCR beta chains were counted across the 500 to 850 repertoires, and roughly 10 million of these chains were shared by at least two donors. Raw reads were error-corrected and collapsed into unique sequences by a nearest-neighbor algorithm in which closely related sequences were merged to remove PCR and sequencing errors. CDR3 sequences were aligned to IMGT reference sequences to assign V, D and J gene segments. Each retained sequence needed at least a six-nucleotide match to both a V gene segment and a J gene segment. Rearrangements were classified as productive when the CDR3 lacked stop codons and remained in frame with V and J, and all other rearrangements were classified as non-productive. CDR3 was defined by IMGT convention, running from the second conserved V-encoded cysteine to the conserved J-encoded phenylalanine. Sequences without an unambiguous match to a single V gene segment were excluded from the earlier analysis of 450 to 750 of the donors. In an earlier analysis of around 590 of the donors, a V segment was called functional when productive rearrangements were above 56.7%, and segregating when the standard deviation between donors exceeded 5%. A statistical classification framework was built to diagnose cytomegalovirus status from the catalog of TCR beta chain sequences. V and J gene assignment, in a later analysis, came from comparing TCR nucleotide sequences with IMGT/GENE-DB human TR gene sequences. A later analysis assigned CDR3 sequences and most-parsimonious VDJ recombination scenarios with the TCRdist pipeline. In a later analysis, every TCR beta chain was defined by the combination of its CDR3 amino acid sequence and its V-gene family, and reads without a unique V-gene family were dropped. As a way to deal with suspected cross-contamination and a sequencing artifact, a later analysis dropped under 600 nucleotide sequences that were highly shared and had low generation probability. In a later analysis, a clonal expansion index was calculated for each public chain from normalized within-repertoire ranks of inferred template counts. In a later analysis, generation probabilities were computed using a VDJ recombination model fitted to out-of-frame rearrangements, and the results were checked against IGoR. In a later analysis, hypergeometric tests were used to score TCR-TCR, TCR-HLA and TCR-CMV co-occurrence, with a repertoire-size bias correction applied to TCR pairs. To estimate false discovery rates, a later analysis permuted the HLA or CMV assignments 20 times. In a later analysis, co-occurring TCRs were grouped using DBSCAN, with TCRdist sequence similarity added in when clustering inside HLA-allele-positive subsets. Repertoires with fewer than 30,000 or more than 120,000 public chains were left out of co-occurrence clustering, as were about five repertoires with anomalous nucleotide sharing. TCRdb took this table from immuneACCESS and kept in-frame rearrangements with V and J called. Such tables lack part of the clones; where checked against another copy, unresolved V genes explain under half of the gap, and the rest is unexplained. D and trimming come from the DNA, and the V and J calls and clone size come from that table. This sample's clone table shows over 110,000 clones. The ten most abundant clones make up more than 0.8% of the sample.

CDR1 and CDR2, per the germline V gene, are SGDLS and YYNGEE. The CDR3 goes from the cysteine to the phenylalanine over 14 residues. The read is trimmed to its CDR3 DNA, 42 bases read in frame from base 1. V is clipped by 0 bases and J by 7 bases, and the sequence between their germline boundaries is 8 bases long. The cohort was made up of approximately 670 healthy bone marrow donors. All cohort members were sampled while nominally healthy, although unrecorded immune exposures were likely present. The donor tested CMV seronegative and was one of the 352 seronegative cohort members. Every donor gave a peripheral blood sample, and the peripheral blood mononuclear cells from that sample were used for TCR beta sequencing. Genomic DNA extraction from the blood cell samples was performed with the Qiagen DNeasy Blood Extraction Kit.

Sequenced: PBMCs. This receptor chain uses TRBV9 and TRBJ1-6; TRBD1 could be the D gene, as 6 bases match. The sequence came from a male donor in good health and CMV-seronegative. The CDR3 region has the sequence CASSVEGQNSPLHF. The nucleotides read TGTGCCAGCAGCGTAGAGGGACAAAATTCACCCCTCCACTTT. Beyond the CDR3, the reference TRBV9 and TRBJ1-6 genes provide the residues; the full variable domain reads: DSGVTQTPKHLITATGQRVTLRCSPRSGDLSVYWYQQSLDQGLQFLIQYYNGEERAKGNILERFSAQQFPDLHSELNLSSLELGDSALYFCASSVEGQNSPLHFGNGTRLTVT.